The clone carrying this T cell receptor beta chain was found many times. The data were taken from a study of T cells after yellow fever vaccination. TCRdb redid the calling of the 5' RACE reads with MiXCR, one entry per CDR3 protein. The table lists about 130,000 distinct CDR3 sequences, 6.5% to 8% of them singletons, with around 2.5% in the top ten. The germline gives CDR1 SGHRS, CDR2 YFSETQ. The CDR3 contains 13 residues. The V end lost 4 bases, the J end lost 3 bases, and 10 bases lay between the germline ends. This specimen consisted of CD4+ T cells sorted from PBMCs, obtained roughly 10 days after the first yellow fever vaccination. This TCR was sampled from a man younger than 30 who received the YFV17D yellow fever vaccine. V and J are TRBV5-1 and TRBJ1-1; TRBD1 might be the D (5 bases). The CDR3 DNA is TGCGCCAGCAGCGGGGACGGGTACACTGAAGCTTTCTTT. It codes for CASSGDGYTEAFF.